The 19 T cell receptor beta chains presented below share a single source sample, sequenced in a study of blood T cell repertoires in COVID-19. The table came from immunoSEQ multiplex PCR; TCRdb's copy has only in-frame clones and leaves some out. The sample lists around 63,000 clones; roughly 90% were seen once. Sample: peripheral blood. The receptors originated from a woman of 80 years or more with acute or convalescent COVID-19.

This sequence joins TRBV5-4 and TRBJ2-5; D is unresolved. With 1 base removed from V and 1 base from J, the gap between germline ends came to 11 bases. CDR1 is SGHNT, CDR2 YYREEE, per germline (reference sequence). This CDR3 region has 15 residues. The CDR3: CASSLYGRSQETQYF. The CDR3 DNA reads as TGTGCCAGCAGCTTGTACGGTCGCTCCCAAGAGACCCAGTACTTC.

The J gene is TRBJ1-4, the V gene TRBV6-1; 8 positions match TRBD1. The CDR3 totals 16 residues. V lost 2 bases to trimming and J lost 3 bases; unmatched junction nucleotides: 5. CDR1 is MNHNS, CDR2 SASEGT, per germline. As DNA, the CDR3 is TGTGCCAGCAGTGAATCAACAGGGGGGGCTAATGAAAAACTGTTTTTT. Residues: CASSESTGGANEKLFF.

The table lists this clone with a count of one. This chain uses TRBV7-9 with TRBJ1-6; D is undetermined. Looked up from germline, CDR1 is SEHNR and CDR2 is FQNEAQ (reference sequence). The CDR3 consists of 13 residues. The V end lost 1 base, the J end lost 10 bases, and 8 bases lay between the germline ends. The CDR3 nucleotides read TGTGCCAGCAGCTTAGGCCCTGGCTCACCCCTCCACTTT. Protein sequence: CASSLGPGSPLHF.

V gene TRBV28 combines with J gene TRBJ2-7; tentative D call: TRBD1 (6 bases). In germline, CDR1 is MDHEN, CDR2 SYDVKM. The V gene lost 8 bases and the J gene lost 2 bases, with 13 bases spanning the gap. CDR3 length: 13 amino acids. The DNA of the CDR3 is TGTGCCAGCGGTCGGGACAACCCCTACGAGCAGTACTTC. Translated: CASGRDNPYEQYF. Full variable domain (missing parts from reference TRBV28 and TRBJ2-7): DVKVTQSSRYLVKRTGEKVFLECVQDMDHENMFWYRQDPGLGLRLIYFSYDVKMKEKGDIPEGYSVSREKKERFSLILESASTNQTSMYLCASGRDNPYEQYFGPGTRLTVT.

This rearrangement joins TRBV13 to TRBJ2-7, with D possibly matching TRBD2 (5 bases). The V gene's germline CDR1 is PRHDT and CDR2 FYEKMQ (reference sequence). Trimming removed 0 bases at V and 2 bases at J, with 17 bases between. The CDR3 consists of 17 residues. The DNA of the CDR3 is TGTGCCAGCAGCTTAGGCAAAAGAACCGGGAAGCCCTACGAGCAGTACTTC. It codes for CASSLGKRTGKPYEQYF.

This chain joins TRBV3-1 (or the pseudogene TRBV3-2) and TRBJ1-2; the match to TRBD1 covers 10 bases. This CDR3 has 17 amino acids. With 1 base clipped from V and 7 bases from J, the junction kept 12 bases outside the gene matches. Per germline, CDR1 LGHDT and CDR2 YNNKEL (reference sequence). CDR3 nucleotide sequence: TGTGCCAGCAGCCAAGTGGGGACCGGGACAGGGGTCGGTGGCTACACCTTC. It is translated as CASSQVGTGTGVGGYTF.

In its sample, this clone was seen a few times. J is TRBJ2-1 and V is TRBV6-5; 12 nucleotides align to TRBD2. The CDR3 spans 14 residues. V lost 7 bases, J lost 7 bases, and 5 bases stayed unmatched. CDR1 and CDR2 (germline): MNHEY, SVGAGI. In DNA, the CDR3 is TGTGCCAGCACGGCTAGCGGGAGGGCGAATGAGCAGTTCTTC. Translating it yields CASTASGRANEQFF.

V is TRBV29-1 and J is TRBJ2-3; 10 bases align to TRBD1. Germline V gives CDR1 SQVTM, CDR2 ANQGSEA. Losses at the gene ends were 7 bases for V and 3 bases for J; bases not matched to a gene: 10. The length of the CDR3 is 15 residues. This chain's CDR3 is CSAAPGTGATDTQYF. CDR3 in DNA: TGCAGCGCAGCCCCCGGGACAGGGGCGACAGATACGCAGTATTTT.

The V and J genes are TRBV2 and TRBJ2-7; possibly TRBD1 for D (6 bases). V gave up 6 bases and J gave up 4 bases, with 13 bases separating them. Germline CDR1 SNHLY, CDR2 FYNNEI. The CDR3 is 13 residues long. In DNA, the CDR3 is TGTGCCAGCAGCAGGGGACCCGCTTACGAGCAGTACTTC. Translation gives CASSRGPAYEQYF. The full variable domain, in which reference TRBV2 and TRBJ2-7 provide the parts outside the CDR3, is EPEVTQTPSHQVTQMGQEVILRCVPISNHLYFYWYRQILGQKVEFLVSFYNNEISEKSEIFDDQFSVERPDGSNFTLKIRSTKLEDSAMYFCASSRGPAYEQYFGPGTRLTVT.

The chain recombines TRBV5-1 with TRBJ2-2, with TRBD2 as a possible D gene (6 bases). The CDR3 runs to 15 residues. The V gene lost 0 bases and the J gene lost 2 bases, with 8 bases spanning the gap. Germline values: CDR1 SGHRS, CDR2 YFSETQ. This chain's CDR3 is CASSLGRGNTGELFF. The CDR3 DNA sequence: TGCGCCAGCAGCTTGGGGAGGGGAAACACCGGGGAGCTGTTTTTT.

The chain links TRBV5-8 to TRBJ2-7; TRBD2 matches 9 bases. The CDR3 contains 14 residues. Trimming removed 2 bases from V and 3 bases from J; junction bases left unmatched: 3. Germline V lookup: CDR1 SGHTS, CDR2 YDEGEE. The CDR3 sequence is CASSLAGGGYEQYF. In DNA form, the CDR3 reads TGTGCCAGCAGCTTAGCGGGAGGAGGCTACGAGCAGTACTTC.

The chain has TRBV10-3 and TRBJ2-7, with D maybe TRBD1 (5 bases). V was trimmed by 3 bases and J by 11 bases, leaving 17 bases between them. This CDR3 has 13 residues. The germline V gene has CDR1 ENHRY and CDR2 SYGVKD. CDR3: CAISEEDKVSEYF. The DNA for the CDR3 is TGTGCCATCAGTGAAGAGGACAAGGTATCGGAGTACTTC.

V and J are TRBV6-5 and TRBJ2-7, with a tentative D call TRBD2 (6 bases). Germline values: CDR1 MNHEY, CDR2 SVGAGI. The V end was cut by 6 bases, the J end by 4 bases, with 13 bases between. The CDR3 extends over 13 amino acids. CDR3 amino acids: CASRGASVYEQYF. The CDR3 DNA follows: TGTGCCAGCAGGGGTGCTAGCGTTTACGAGCAGTACTTC.

The chain employs TRBV29-1 and TRBJ2-2, with 8 bases fitting TRBD1. The CDR3 spans 14 residues. The J segment lost 7 bases and the V segment lost 7 bases, leaving 11 bases of the junction unmatched. The germline V gene encodes CDR1 SQVTM and CDR2 ANQGSEA. This CDR3 is CSATGQGVHGELFF. The CDR3 nucleotides read TGCAGCGCCACCGGACAGGGTGTACACGGGGAGCTGTTTTTT.

This clone has a handful of counts. V is TRBV19 and J is TRBJ1-1; 7 bases agree with TRBD1. V was clipped by 7 bases and J by 0 bases; unmatched bases: 11. Germline V gene data show CDR1 as LNHDA and CDR2 as SQIVND (reference sequence). The CDR3 covers 16 residues. CDR3 sequence (DNA): TGTGCCAGTACGCTGGCTTTGGGGACAGTGAACACTGAAGCTTTCTTT. It encodes CASTLALGTVNTEAFF. The full variable domain, completed using reference TRBV19 and TRBJ1-1, is DGGITQSPKYLFRKEGQNVTLSCEQNLNHDAMYWYRQDPGQGLRLIYYSQIVNDFQKGDIAEGYSVSREKKESFPLTVTSAQKNPTAFYLCASTLALGTVNTEAFFGQGTRLTVV.

This clone was detected a few times. The chain couples TRBV19 to TRBJ1-6; D perhaps matches TRBD1 (6 bases). The CDR3 is 15 amino acids. Germline V CDR1 and CDR2: LNHDA, SQIVND (reference sequence). V lost 6 bases and J 7 bases, leaving 16 bases between the germline ends. The CDR3 here is CASSPPRGTNSPLHF. For the CDR3, the DNA is TGTGCCAGTAGCCCCCCTAGGGGGACCAATTCACCCCTCCACTTT.

This clone was detected only a few times. The CDR3 spells CASSPGVSGANVLTF. The CDR3 DNA is TGTGCCAGCAGCCCGGGAGTCTCTGGGGCCAACGTCCTGACTTTC. V usage is TRBV5-6 and J usage is TRBJ2-6; D may be TRBD2 (6 bases). V shed 4 bases and J shed 0 bases, with 8 bases lying between them. The V gene's germline CDR1 is SGHDT and CDR2 YYEEEE. The CDR3 is 15 residues long.

The V call is TRBV10-3, the J call TRBJ2-1; TRBD2 agrees at 12 bases. CDR1 ENHRY and CDR2 SYGVKD come from the germline V gene. The V gene end was trimmed by 3 bases and the J gene end by 4 bases; junction bases not matched to a gene: 4. The length of the CDR3 is 16 residues. The CDR3 DNA reads TGTGCCATCAGTGACCCTACTAGCGGGGGGTACAATGAGCAGTTCTTC. The encoded protein is CAISDPTSGGYNEQFF.

This rearrangement joins TRBV7-9 to TRBJ2-1; TRBD2 matches 15 bases. This CDR3 is 14 amino acids long. In germline, CDR1 is SEHNR, CDR2 FQNEAQ (reference sequence). V trimming: 5 bases; J trimming: 10 bases; junction bases outside the gene matches: 3. As DNA, the CDR3 is TGTGCCAGCAGCCGGACTAGCGGGAGGGAAGAGCAGTTCTTC. It encodes CASSRTSGREEQFF.